A single sample is the source of the 6 T cell receptor beta chains below, sequenced in a study of early T cells in non-severe SARS-CoV-2 infection. TCRdb reanalysed the 5' RACE reads using MiXCR and keeps one entry per CDR3 protein. The repertoire consists of about 90,000 distinct CDR3 sequences, with roughly 12% occurring once and the leading ten covering around 4.8%. The sample in question was whole blood, obtained at baseline. The receptor set was obtained from an adult who was a healthcare worker with PCR-confirmed SARS-CoV-2 infection or an uninfected control (not recorded which).

This clonotype was seen many times. The V call is TRBV28, the J call TRBJ2-5; D tentatively fits TRBD1 or TRBD2 (5 bases each). Looked up from germline, CDR1 is MDHEN and CDR2 is SYDVKM. This CDR3 comprises 15 residues. V was pared by 2 bases and J by 2 bases, with 12 bases between. The DNA for the CDR3 is TGTGCCAGCAGTTTACGACAGACTACGCAAGAGACCCAGTACTTC. Amino acids: CASSLRQTTQETQYF.

This chain connects TRBV28 to TRBJ2-7; TRBD1 aligns across 7 bases. The CDR3 contains 14 residues. J lost 4 bases, V lost 4 bases, and 7 bases had no gene match. In germline, CDR1 is MDHEN, CDR2 SYDVKM. CDR3 in amino acids: CASSSPGQTYEQYF. DNA for the CDR3: TGTGCCAGCAGTTCACCGGGACAGACTTACGAGCAGTACTTC.

A remark on this clonotype: The germline gene is not matched at one end of the junction; a read error may be the cause. This sequence joins TRBV6-5 and TRBJ2-7; D may be TRBD1 (6 bases). The CDR3 has 13 residues. The V gene's germline CDR1 is MNHEY and CDR2 SVGAGI. The CDR3 sequence is CASSYTRLTGAFF. In DNA, the CDR3 is TGTGCCAGCAGTTACACTCGCCTGACAGGCGCCTTCTTC.

This clonotype was seen more than once but under ten times. The chain couples TRBV13 to TRBJ2-2; no clear D gene. The CDR3 is 12 amino acids. V gave up 2 bases and J gave up 7 bases, with 5 bases separating them. Germline CDR1 reads PRHDT; CDR2 reads FYEKMQ (reference sequence). The CDR3 bases are TGTGCCAGCAGCTTATATAACGGGGAGCTGTTTTTT. It is translated as CASSLYNGELFF.

A few counts support this clonotype. This CDR3 is CASSLRTSGEGETQYF. DNA of the CDR3: TGCGCCAGCAGCCTTCGGACTAGCGGGGAGGGGGAGACCCAGTACTTC. The rearrangement links TRBV4-1 to TRBJ2-5, with 12 bases matching TRBD2. With 4 bases clipped from V and 5 bases from J, the junction kept 8 bases outside the gene matches. Germline CDR1 reads MGHRA; CDR2 reads YSYEKL. CDR3 size: 16 residues.

This clonotype appeared a few times. V and J are TRBV14 and TRBJ1-4; 7 bases are a match to TRBD1. V dropped 4 bases and J dropped 2; count of bases not matched to a gene: 1. Germline CDR1 is SGHDN and CDR2 is FVKESK. The CDR3 is 14 amino acids. CDR3 coding DNA: TGTGCCAGCAGCCGACAGGGTACTAATGAAAAACTGTTTTTT. The encoded protein is CASSRQGTNEKLFF.